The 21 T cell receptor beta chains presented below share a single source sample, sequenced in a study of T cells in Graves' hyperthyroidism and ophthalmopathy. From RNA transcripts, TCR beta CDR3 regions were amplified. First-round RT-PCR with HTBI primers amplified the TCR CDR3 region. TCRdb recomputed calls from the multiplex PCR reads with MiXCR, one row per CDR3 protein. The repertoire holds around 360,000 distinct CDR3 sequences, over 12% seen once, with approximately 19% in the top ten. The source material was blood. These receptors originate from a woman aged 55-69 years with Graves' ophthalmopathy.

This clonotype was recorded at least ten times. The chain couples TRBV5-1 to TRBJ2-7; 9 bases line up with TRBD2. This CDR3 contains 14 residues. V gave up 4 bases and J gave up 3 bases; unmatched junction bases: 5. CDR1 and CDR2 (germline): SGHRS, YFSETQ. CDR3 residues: CASSPGLAHYEQYF. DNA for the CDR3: TGCGCCAGCAGCCCGGGACTAGCTCACTACGAGCAGTACTTC. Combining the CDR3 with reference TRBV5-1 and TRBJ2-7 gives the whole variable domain KAGVTQTPRYLIKTRGQQVTLSCSPISGHRSVSWYQQTPGQGLQFLFEYFSETQRNKGNFPGRFSGRQFSNSRSEMNVSTLELGDSALYLCASSPGLAHYEQYFGPGTRLTVT.

CDR3 in DNA: TGTGCCTGGAGTGTACAGGGGGCGAGCTATGGCTACACCTTC. Its translation is CAWSVQGASYGYTF. The V gene is TRBV30, the J gene TRBJ1-2; 9 nucleotides agree with TRBD1. Germline V gene data show CDR1 as GTSNPN and CDR2 as SVGIG (reference sequence). The CDR3 spans 14 residues. V trimming: 0 bases; J trimming: 4 bases; junction bases outside the gene matches: 3.

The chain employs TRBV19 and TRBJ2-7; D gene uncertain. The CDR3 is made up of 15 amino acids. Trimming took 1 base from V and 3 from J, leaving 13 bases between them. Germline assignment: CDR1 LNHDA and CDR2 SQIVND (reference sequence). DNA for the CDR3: TGTGCCAGTAGTATAGTTGGCCAAACCGACTACGAGCAGTACTTC. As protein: CASSIVGQTDYEQYF.

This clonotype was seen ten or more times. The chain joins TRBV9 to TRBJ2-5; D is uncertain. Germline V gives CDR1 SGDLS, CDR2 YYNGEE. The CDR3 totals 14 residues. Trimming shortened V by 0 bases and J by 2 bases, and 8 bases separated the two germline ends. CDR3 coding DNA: TGTGCCAGCAGCGTAGCTGGGTTTCAAGAGACCCAGTACTTC. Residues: CASSVAGFQETQYF.

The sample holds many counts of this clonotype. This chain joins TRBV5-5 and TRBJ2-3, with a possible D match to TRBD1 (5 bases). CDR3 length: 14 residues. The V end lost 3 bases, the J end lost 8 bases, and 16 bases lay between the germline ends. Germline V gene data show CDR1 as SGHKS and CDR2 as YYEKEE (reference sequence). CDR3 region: CASSSAGLRGTQYF. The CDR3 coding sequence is TGTGCCAGCAGCTCGGCCGGGCTTAGGGGTACGCAGTATTTT.

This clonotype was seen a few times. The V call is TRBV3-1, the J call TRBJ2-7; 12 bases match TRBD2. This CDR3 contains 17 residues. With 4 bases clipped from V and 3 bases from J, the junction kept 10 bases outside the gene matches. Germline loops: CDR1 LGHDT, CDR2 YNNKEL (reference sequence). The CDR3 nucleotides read TGTGCCAGCAGCCGCCGACTAGCGGGAGTAGGCAACTACGAGCAGTACTTC. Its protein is CASSRRLAGVGNYEQYF.

The CDR3 coding sequence is TGTGCCAGCAGCGCACGACAGGGTTTTGAGACCCAGTACTTC. It yields the protein CASSARQGFETQYF. The chain couples TRBV12-3 or TRBV12-4 to TRBJ2-5, with TRBD1 identical over 7 bases. There are 14 residues in the CDR3. V trimming: 6 bases; J trimming: 5 bases; junction bases outside the gene matches: 9.

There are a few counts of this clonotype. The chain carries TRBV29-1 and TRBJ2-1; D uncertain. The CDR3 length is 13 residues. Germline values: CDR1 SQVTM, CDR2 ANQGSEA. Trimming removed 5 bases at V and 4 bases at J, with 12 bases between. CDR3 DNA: TGCAGCGTTAATTCCGTGTCTTACAATGAGCAGTTCTTC. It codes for CSVNSVSYNEQFF.

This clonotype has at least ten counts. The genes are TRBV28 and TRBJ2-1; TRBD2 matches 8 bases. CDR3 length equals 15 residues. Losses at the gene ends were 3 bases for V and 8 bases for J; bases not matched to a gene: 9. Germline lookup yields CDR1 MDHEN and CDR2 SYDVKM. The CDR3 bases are TGTGCCAGCAGTTTCACCCAGCTAGCGGGTGATGAGCAGTTCTTC. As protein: CASSFTQLAGDEQFF.

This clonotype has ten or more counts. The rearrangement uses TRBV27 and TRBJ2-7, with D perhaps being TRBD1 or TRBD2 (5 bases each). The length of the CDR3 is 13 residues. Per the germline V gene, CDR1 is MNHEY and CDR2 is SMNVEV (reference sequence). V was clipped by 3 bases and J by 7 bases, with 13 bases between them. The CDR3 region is CASSLRGLGEQYF. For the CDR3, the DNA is TGTGCCAGCAGTTTGAGGGGTTTGGGGGAGCAGTACTTC.

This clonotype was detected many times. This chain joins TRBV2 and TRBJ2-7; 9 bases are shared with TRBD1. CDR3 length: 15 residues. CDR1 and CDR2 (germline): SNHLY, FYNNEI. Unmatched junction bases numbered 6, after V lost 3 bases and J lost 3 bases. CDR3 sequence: CASSDRDRAHYEQYF. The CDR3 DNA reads TGTGCCAGCAGTGATCGGGACAGGGCACACTACGAGCAGTACTTC.

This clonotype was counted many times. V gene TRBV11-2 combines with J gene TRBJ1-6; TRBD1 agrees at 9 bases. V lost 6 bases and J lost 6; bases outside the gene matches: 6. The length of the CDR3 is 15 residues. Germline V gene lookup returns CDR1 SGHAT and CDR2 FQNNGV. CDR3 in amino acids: CASRRPGQGNSPLHF. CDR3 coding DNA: TGTGCCAGCAGAAGACCGGGACAGGGTAATTCACCCCTCCACTTT.

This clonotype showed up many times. In DNA form, the CDR3 reads TGTGCCAGTAGTATATCGGCTAGCGGACCTTACAATGAGCAGTTCTTC. This translates into CASSISASGPYNEQFF. The genes are TRBV19 and TRBJ2-1; 7 bases map to TRBD2. Germline assignment: CDR1 LNHDA and CDR2 SQIVND (reference sequence). This CDR3 is built from 16 residues. J gave up 4 bases and V 2 bases, and 8 bases lay outside the gene matches. Supplemented by reference TRBV19 and TRBJ2-1, the full variable domain reads DGGITQSPKYLFRKEGQNVTLSCEQNLNHDAMYWYRQDPGQGLRLIYYSQIVNDFQKGDIAEGYSVSREKKESFPLTVTSAQKNPTAFYLCASSISASGPYNEQFFGPGTRLTVL.

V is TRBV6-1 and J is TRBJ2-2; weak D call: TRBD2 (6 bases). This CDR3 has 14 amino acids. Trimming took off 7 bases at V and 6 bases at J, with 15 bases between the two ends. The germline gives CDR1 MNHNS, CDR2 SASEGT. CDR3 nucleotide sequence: TGTGCCAGCACCTGGAGGGAGGAACCCGGGGAGCTGTTTTTT. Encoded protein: CASTWREEPGELFF.

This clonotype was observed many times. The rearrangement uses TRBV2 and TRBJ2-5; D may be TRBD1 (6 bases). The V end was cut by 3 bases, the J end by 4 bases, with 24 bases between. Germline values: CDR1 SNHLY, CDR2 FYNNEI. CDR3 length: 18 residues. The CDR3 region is CASSEALGHDPPRETQYF. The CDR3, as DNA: TGTGCCAGCAGTGAGGCCCTGGGACACGATCCCCCAAGAGAGACCCAGTACTTC.

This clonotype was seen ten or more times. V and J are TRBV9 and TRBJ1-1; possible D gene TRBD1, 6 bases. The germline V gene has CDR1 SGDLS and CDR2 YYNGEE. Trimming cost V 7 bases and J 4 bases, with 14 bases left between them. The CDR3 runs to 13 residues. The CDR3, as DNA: TGTGCCAGCGCCAGGGGAGGGGGCACTGAAGCTTTCTTT. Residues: CASARGGGTEAFF.

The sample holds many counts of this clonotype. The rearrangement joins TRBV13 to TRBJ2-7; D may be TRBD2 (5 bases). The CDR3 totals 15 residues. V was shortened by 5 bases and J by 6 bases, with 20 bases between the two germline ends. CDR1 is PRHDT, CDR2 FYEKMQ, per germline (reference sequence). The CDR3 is CASSPPRAAPSEQYF. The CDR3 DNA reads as TGTGCCAGCAGCCCCCCCCGAGCGGCCCCTAGCGAGCAGTACTTC.

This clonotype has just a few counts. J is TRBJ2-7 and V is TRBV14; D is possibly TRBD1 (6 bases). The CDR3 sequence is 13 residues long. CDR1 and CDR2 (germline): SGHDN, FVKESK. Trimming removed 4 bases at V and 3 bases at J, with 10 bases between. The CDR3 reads CASSRDTNYEQYF. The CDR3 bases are TGTGCCAGCAGCCGGGACACTAACTACGAGCAGTACTTC.

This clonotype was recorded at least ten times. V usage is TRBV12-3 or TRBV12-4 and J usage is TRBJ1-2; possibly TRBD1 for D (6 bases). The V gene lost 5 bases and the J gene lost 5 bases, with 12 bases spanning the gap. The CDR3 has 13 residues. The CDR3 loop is CASSPPGQYGYTF. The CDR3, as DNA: TGTGCCAGCAGTCCCCCCGGACAGTATGGCTACACCTTC.

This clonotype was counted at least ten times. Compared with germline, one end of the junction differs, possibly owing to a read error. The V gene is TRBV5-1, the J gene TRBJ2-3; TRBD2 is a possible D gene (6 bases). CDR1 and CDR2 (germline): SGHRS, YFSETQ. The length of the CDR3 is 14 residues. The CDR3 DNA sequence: TGCGCCAGCAGGTTGGAGGGGAATCCAGATACGCAGTATTTT. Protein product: CASRLEGNPDTQYF.

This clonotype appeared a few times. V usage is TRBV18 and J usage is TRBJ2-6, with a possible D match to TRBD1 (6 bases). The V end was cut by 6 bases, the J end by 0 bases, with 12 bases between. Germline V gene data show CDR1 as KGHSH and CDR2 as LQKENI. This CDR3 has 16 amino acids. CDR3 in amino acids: CASSTGPSSGANVLTF. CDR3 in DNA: TGTGCCAGCTCGACAGGTCCAAGCTCTGGGGCCAACGTCCTGACTTTC.